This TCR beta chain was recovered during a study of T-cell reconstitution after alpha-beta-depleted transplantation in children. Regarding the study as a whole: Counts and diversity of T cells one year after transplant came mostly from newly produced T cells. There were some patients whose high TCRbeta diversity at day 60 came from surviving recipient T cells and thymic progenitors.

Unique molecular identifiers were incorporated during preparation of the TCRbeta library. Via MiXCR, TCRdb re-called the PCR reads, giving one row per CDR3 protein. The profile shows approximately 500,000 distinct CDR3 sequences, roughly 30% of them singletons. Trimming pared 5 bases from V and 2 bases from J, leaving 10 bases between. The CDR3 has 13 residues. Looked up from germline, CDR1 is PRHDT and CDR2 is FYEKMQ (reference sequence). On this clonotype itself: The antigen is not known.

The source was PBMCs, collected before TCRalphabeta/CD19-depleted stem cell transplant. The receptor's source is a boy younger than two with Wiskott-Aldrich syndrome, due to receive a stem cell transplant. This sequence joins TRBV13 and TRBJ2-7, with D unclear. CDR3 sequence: CASSPSETYEQYF. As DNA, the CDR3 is TGTGCCAGCAGCCCCAGCGAAACCTACGAGCAGTACTTC.